Listed below are T cell receptor beta chains from one sample, sequenced in a study of blood T cell repertoires in COVID-19. Sequencing was performed with immunoSEQ multiplex PCR; in TCRdb, only in-frame clones are kept and a portion is missing. The table lists 150,000 to 200,000 clones, about four fifths of them singletons, with roughly 2.6% in the top ten. Sequencing was performed on peripheral blood. These receptors were obtained from a human donor with acute or convalescent COVID-19. The donor label of this sample is uncertain. CDR3s include the opening cysteine and the closing phenylalanine or tryptophan. A D gene is named only where the DNA matches it firmly. Expanded clones are given a class, and other clones once, few, many or no size at all.

clone_size d_call j_call v_call cdr3_aa cdr3_nt
. TRBD1 TRBJ1-3 TRBV19 CASSILDRGPIGNTIYF TGTGCCAGTAGTATCCTGGACAGGGGGCCTATTGGAAACACCATATATTTT
. . TRBJ2-3 TRBV11-3 CASSLQSAAPADTQYF TGTGCCAGCAGCTTACAGTCAGCGGCCCCCGCAGATACGCAGTATTTT
. TRBD2 TRBJ2-1 TRBV6-1 CASSDPGGTSRDEQFF TGTGCCAGCAGTGACCCGGGGGGTACTAGTCGGGATGAGCAGTTCTTC
few . TRBJ1-1 TRBV5-1 CASSFDIMNTEAFF TGCGCCAGCAGCTTTGACATAATGAACACTGAAGCTTTCTTT
few . TRBJ2-7 TRBV28 CASSLPRGEQYF TGTGCCAGCAGTTTACCCAGGGGCGAGCAGTACTTC
. TRBD1 TRBJ2-7 TRBV9 CASSVSPTGVDEQYF TGTGCCAGCAGCGTAAGTCCGACAGGGGTGGACGAGCAGTACTTC
. . TRBJ2-7 TRBV6-5 CASSYSTEGYEQYF TGTGCCAGCAGTTACTCGACGGAGGGCTACGAGCAGTACTTC
. . TRBJ2-7 TRBV12-3/TRBV12-4 CASSFQGEQYF TGTGCCAGCAGTTTCCAGGGGGAGCAGTACTTC
. TRBD1 TRBJ1-2 TRBV19 CASSIPRTGRVNGYTF TGTGCCAGTAGTATCCCCCGGACAGGGCGGGTGAATGGCTACACCTTC
. TRBD1 TRBJ1-6 TRBV5-1 CASSPGQENSPLHF TGCGCCAGCAGCCCCGGACAGGAGAATTCACCCCTCCACTTT
. TRBD1 TRBJ1-5 TRBV4-1 CASSQDESGGGNQPQHF TGCGCCAGCAGCCAAGATGAGTCAGGGGGAGGCAATCAGCCCCAGCATTTT
. . TRBJ1-1 TRBV28 CASQMNTEAFF TGTGCCAGCCAAATGAACACTGAAGCTTTCTTT
. . TRBJ1-2 TRBV5-1 CASSLLEGAYGYTF TGCGCCAGCAGCTTGCTCGAAGGAGCTTATGGCTACACCTTC
. TRBD2 TRBJ2-5 TRBV5-8 CASSLGLAGGPETQYF TGTGCCAGCAGCTTGGGACTAGCGGGAGGGCCGGAGACCCAGTACTTC
. . TRBJ1-1 TRBV20-1 CSASKGHSGNTEAFF TGCAGTGCTAGTAAAGGACATTCTGGGAACACTGAAGCTTTCTTT
few . TRBJ1-5 TRBV6-5 CASSYSREINQPQHF TGTGCCAGCAGTTACTCGAGGGAGATCAATCAGCCCCAGCATTTT
. TRBD2 TRBJ2-3 TRBV18 CASSRYLGRTSGSTDTQYF TGTGCCAGCTCACGATACCTCGGACGGACTAGCGGGAGCACAGATACGCAGTATTTT
. TRBD1 TRBJ1-6 TRBV18 CASSPPQGANSPLHF TGTGCCAGCTCACCACCGCAGGGGGCAAATTCACCCCTCCACTTT
. TRBD1 TRBJ2-7 TRBV28 CASSPSTGVRREQYF TGTGCCAGCAGTCCCTCGACAGGGGTCCGTCGAGAGCAGTACTTC
. TRBD1 TRBJ2-5 TRBV11-2 CASRMGQNYQETQYF TGTGCCAGCAGGATGGGACAGAACTACCAAGAGACCCAGTACTTC
. . TRBJ2-3 TRBV20-1 CTSGGADTQYF TGCACCTCAGGAGGAGCAGATACGCAGTATTTT
. . TRBJ1-2 TRBV9 CASSPQGSGYSDTF TGTGCCAGCAGCCCCCAGGGGTCGGGCTACTCGGACACCTTC
. TRBD1 TRBJ1-5 TRBV29-1 CSVEVASGGGGPQHF TGCAGCGTTGAAGTGGCTTCAGGGGGCGGCGGGCCCCAGCATTTT
. . TRBJ1-1 TRBV3-1/TRBV3-2 CATQGNTEAFF TGTGCCACCCAGGGGAACACTGAAGCTTTCTTT
. TRBD1 TRBJ2-6 TRBV5-1 CASSLPGDRALSGANVLTF TGCGCCAGCAGCTTGCCTGGGGACAGGGCCCTCTCTGGGGCCAACGTCCTGACTTTC
many TRBD2 TRBJ2-2 TRBV28 CASSPLRRSSGSDTGELFF TGTGCCAGCAGTCCCCTCCGGAGGTCTAGCGGGAGCGATACCGGGGAGCTGTTTTTT
. . TRBJ2-7 TRBV13 CASSQDYIAGRNEQYF TGTGCCAGCAGTCAAGACTATATCGCAGGTAGGAACGAGCAGTACTTC
. . TRBJ1-1 TRBV28 CASSLQGTNTEAFF TGTGCCAGCAGTTTACAGGGGACGAACACTGAAGCTTTCTTT
. . TRBJ2-1 TRBV2 CASSEDRASTGLDYNEQFF TGTGCCAGCAGTGAAGACAGGGCATCTACAGGGTTGGATTACAATGAGCAGTTCTTC
. TRBD1 TRBJ2-7 TRBV2 CAIRQGAVGEQYF TGTGCCATCAGACAGGGGGCCGTTGGGGAGCAGTACTTC
. . TRBJ2-7 TRBV30 CAWELGQNSYEQYF TGTGCCTGGGAGCTTGGACAGAACTCCTACGAGCAGTACTTC
. . TRBJ1-2 TRBV11-2 CASSLVSRARYYGYTF TGTGCCAGCAGCTTAGTATCCAGGGCGAGATACTATGGCTACACCTTC
. TRBD1 TRBJ2-7 TRBV2 CASSMKRDRVTEQYF TGTGCCAGCAGTATGAAAAGGGACAGGGTGACCGAGCAGTACTTC
. . TRBJ1-5 TRBV19 CASSIGVQGRQPQHF TGTGCCAGTAGTATAGGGGTACAGGGCAGGCAGCCCCAGCATTTT
. . TRBJ2-7 TRBV5-1 CASSKDNPVYEQYF TGCGCCAGCAGCAAGGACAACCCCGTCTACGAGCAGTACTTC
few TRBD1 TRBJ1-5 TRBV6-5 CASRQGARQPQHF TGTGCCAGCAGGCAGGGGGCCAGGCAGCCCCAGCATTTT